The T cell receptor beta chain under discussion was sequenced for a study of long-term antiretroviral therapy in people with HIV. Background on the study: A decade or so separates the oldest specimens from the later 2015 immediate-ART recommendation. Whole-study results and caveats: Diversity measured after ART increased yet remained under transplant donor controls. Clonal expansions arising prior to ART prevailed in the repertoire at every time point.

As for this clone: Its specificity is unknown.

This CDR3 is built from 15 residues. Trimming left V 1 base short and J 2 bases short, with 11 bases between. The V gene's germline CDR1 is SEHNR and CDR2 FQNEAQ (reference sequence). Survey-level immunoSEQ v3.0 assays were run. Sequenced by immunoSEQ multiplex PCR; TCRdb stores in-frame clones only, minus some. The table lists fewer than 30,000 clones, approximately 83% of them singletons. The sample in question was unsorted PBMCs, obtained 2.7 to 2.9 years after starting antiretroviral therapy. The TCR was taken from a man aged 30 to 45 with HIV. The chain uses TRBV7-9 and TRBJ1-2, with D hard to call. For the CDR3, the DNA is TGTGCCAGCAGCTTAGTGGCGGAGCCGAACTATGGCTACACCTTC. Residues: CASSLVAEPNYGYTF.